The 23 T cell receptor beta chains presented below share a single source sample, sequenced in a study of beta chain features in type 1 diabetes (dated by TCRdb to the late 2010s). Libraries were made using the immunoSEQ multiplex PCR assay. The entire isolated RNA was reverse transcribed using the High Capacity cDNA Reverse Transcription Kit, and thus expressed TCRB transcripts were sequenced. The clones in this table, taken by TCRdb from immuneACCESS, are in-frame only. Not every clone is retained; where verified, under half of the shortfall comes from an unresolved V gene, and the cause of the rest is unknown. For this sample the table gives about 140,000 clones, of which approximately 9.8% were detected only once. The ten largest account for almost 0.65% of the sample. Sequencing used central memory CD4+ T cells from blood. All receptors come from a woman between 35 and 50 years old in good health.

This clone was seen a few times. The genes are TRBV19 and TRBJ1-2; weak D call: TRBD1 (6 bases). Germline V gene data show CDR1 as LNHDA and CDR2 as SQIVND (reference sequence). CDR3 length: 15 amino acids. With 5 bases removed from V and 2 bases from J, the gap between germline ends came to 15 bases. Here the CDR3 reads CASSQQSTGNYGYTF. In DNA form, the CDR3 reads TGTGCCAGTAGTCAACAATCGACAGGAAACTATGGCTACACCTTC.

The chain is built from TRBV10-3 and TRBJ1-2; D gene unclear. The germline CDR1 and CDR2 sequences are ENHRY and SYGVKD. The V and J ends lost 8 bases and 5 bases respectively, with 15 bases between them. This CDR3 has 13 amino acids. This CDR3 reads CAISVGEKYGYTF. The CDR3 DNA sequence: TGTGCCATCTCGGTCGGGGAGAAATATGGCTACACCTTC.

The sample holds many counts of this clone. CDR3 DNA sequence: TGTGCCAGCTCAGCCGACAGGGGGTACACTGAAGCTTTCTTT. Its translation: CASSADRGYTEAFF. The J gene is TRBJ1-1, the V gene TRBV18, with 9 bases aligning to TRBD1. This CDR3 spans 14 amino acids. V shed 5 bases and J 3 bases; nucleotides not matched to a gene: 4. Germline lookup yields CDR1 KGHSH and CDR2 LQKENI.

The chain carries TRBV6-5 and TRBJ2-3, with TRBD1 identical over 7 bases. CDR1 MNHEY and CDR2 SVGAGI come from the germline V gene. Trimming took 9 bases from V and 4 from J; bases not matched to a gene: 10. The CDR3 has 14 residues. The DNA of the CDR3 is TGTGCCAGTGGAACCCGGGACAGCGCAGATACGCAGTATTTT. Protein: CASGTRDSADTQYF.

The gene calls are TRBV7-2 and TRBJ2-3; 8 bases fit TRBD2. Trimming at V came to 3 bases and at J to 5 bases, leaving 4 bases not matched to a gene. Germline values: CDR1 SGHTA, CDR2 FQGNSA. The CDR3 length is 14 residues. The CDR3 DNA reads TGTGCCAGCAGCTTGGGACTAGGCGGAGATACGCAGTATTTT. Translating gives CASSLGLGGDTQYF.

The rearrangement uses TRBV14 and TRBJ2-5; 7 nucleotides align to TRBD1. Germline trimming cut 6 bases from V and 1 base from J; bases unmatched to any gene: 5. Germline-derived CDR1 and CDR2 are SGHDN and FVKESK. CDR3 length: 14 residues. The CDR3 region has the DNA TGTGCCAGCAGTCACAGGGGCGTCCAAGAGACCCAGTACTTC. Translated, it gives CASSHRGVQETQYF. The complete variable domain, with remaining parts taken from reference TRBV14 and TRBJ2-5, reads EAGVTQFPSHSVIEKGQTVTLRCDPISGHDNLYWYRRVMGKEIKFLLHFVKESKQDESGMPNNRFLAERTGGTYSTLKVQPAELEDSGVYFCASSHRGVQETQYFGPGTRLLVL.

This clone was seen more than once but under ten times. The chain couples TRBV12-5 to TRBJ2-5, with 7 positions matching TRBD1. The CDR3 sequence is 16 residues long. V shed 3 bases and J 5 bases; nucleotides not matched to a gene: 12. Germline lookup yields CDR1 LGHNT and CDR2 FRNRAP. The CDR3 nucleotides read TGTGCTAGTGGTTTCCCCAAGGACAGGTCTGGCGAGACCCAGTACTTC. Residues: CASGFPKDRSGETQYF.

This clone was found a few times. The chain recombines TRBV6-6 with TRBJ2-7; 9 nucleotides align to TRBD2. The CDR3 spans 16 residues. V shed 6 bases, J shed 1 base, and the junction held 10 bases outside the gene matches. Per the germline V gene, CDR1 is MNHNY and CDR2 is SVGAGI (reference sequence). The CDR3 loop is CASSGLSSGGSYEQYF. The CDR3 DNA is TGTGCCAGCAGCGGGCTCTCCAGCGGGGGGTCCTACGAGCAGTACTTC.

This clone was picked up a small number of times. The chain couples TRBV5-4 to TRBJ2-7; 8 nucleotides align to TRBD1. Per the germline V gene, CDR1 is SGHNT and CDR2 is YYREEE (reference sequence). The CDR3 runs 13 residues. After removal of 5 bases from V and 4 bases from J, the junction contained 5 bases not matched to a gene. The CDR3 region is CASRRTGQYEQYF. The CDR3 DNA follows: TGTGCCAGCAGAAGGACAGGGCAATACGAGCAGTACTTC. The complete variable domain, with remaining parts taken from reference TRBV5-4 and TRBJ2-7, reads ETGVTQSPTHLIKTRGQQVTLRCSSQSGHNTVSWYQQALGQGPQFIFQYYREEENGRGNFPPRFSGLQFPNYSSELNVNALELDDSALYLCASRRTGQYEQYFGPGTRLTVT.

In this sample, this clone turned up a few times. The chain recombines TRBV11-2 with TRBJ2-2, with 7 bases aligning to TRBD1. Germline trimming cut 5 bases from V and 4 bases from J; bases unmatched to any gene: 7. Germline V lookup: CDR1 SGHAT, CDR2 FQNNGV. The CDR3 covers 15 residues. The CDR3, as DNA: TGTGCCAGCAGCCTCGACAGGGTTTCCACCGGGGAGCTGTTTTTT. Protein sequence: CASSLDRVSTGELFF.

This chain connects TRBV27 to TRBJ2-7; 8 nucleotides agree with TRBD1. Germline assignment: CDR1 MNHEY and CDR2 SMNVEV (reference sequence). The V segment lost 5 bases and the J segment 6 bases; nucleotides outside the gene matches: 12. CDR3 length equals 15 residues. This chain's CDR3 is CASSLDRVVGGEQYF. The DNA for the CDR3 is TGTGCCAGCAGTCTGGACAGGGTTGTTGGGGGCGAGCAGTACTTC.

V usage is TRBV9 and J usage is TRBJ2-3, with 15 bases aligning to TRBD2. Germline loops: CDR1 SGDLS, CDR2 YYNGEE. The CDR3 loop spans 20 amino acids. V trimming: 4 bases; J trimming: 6 bases; junction bases outside the gene matches: 18. The DNA of the CDR3 is TGTGCCAGCAGCCCCTCCTCCGGGACTAGCGGGGGGCTAACGGGCGATACGCAGTATTTT. Translation: CASSPSSGTSGGLTGDTQYF. The full variable domain, in which reference TRBV9 and TRBJ2-3 provide the parts outside the CDR3, is DSGVTQTPKHLITATGQRVTLRCSPRSGDLSVYWYQQSLDQGLQFLIQYYNGEERAKGNILERFSAQQFPDLHSELNLSSLELGDSALYFCASSPSSGTSGGLTGDTQYFGPGTRLTVL.

The rearrangement joins TRBV6-1 to TRBJ1-4; tentative D call: TRBD1 (5 bases). Looked up from germline, CDR1 is MNHNS and CDR2 is SASEGT. Trimming shortened V by 4 bases and J by 17 bases, and 26 bases separated the two germline ends. CDR3 length: 15 amino acids. DNA of the CDR3: TGTGCCAGCAGTGGAGTCAAGGTCAGGAGGGACGGTCTCTTTTTT. Its translation is CASSGVKVRRDGLFF.

This clone was counted only a few times. The chain has TRBV7-8 and TRBJ2-3; 10 positions match TRBD1. The germline gives CDR1 SGHVS, CDR2 FQNEAQ. The CDR3 totals 14 residues. With V trimmed by 5 bases and J by 5 bases, 4 bases remained unmatched. The CDR3 sequence: CASSAGQGIDTQYF. CDR3 bases: TGTGCCAGCAGCGCGGGACAGGGGATAGATACGCAGTATTTT. The whole variable domain, filled in from reference TRBV7-8 and TRBJ2-3, reads GAGVSQSPRYKVAKRGQDVALRCDPISGHVSLFWYQQALGQGPEFLTYFQNEAQLDKSGLPSDRFFAERPEGSVSTLKIQRTQQEDSAVYLCASSAGQGIDTQYFGPGTRLTVL.

This clone was recorded many times. The chain employs TRBV29-1 and TRBJ1-6, with 9 bases lining up with TRBD1. The CDR3 spans 14 residues. Germline V gene lookup returns CDR1 SQVTM and CDR2 ANQGSEA. V gave up 6 bases and J gave up 7 bases; unmatched junction bases: 7. CDR3 in DNA: TGCAGCGTGAGAGGGACAGGGAGGAATTCACCCCTCCACTTT. Its protein is CSVRGTGRNSPLHF.

This clone was counted only a few times. The chain combines TRBV7-9 with TRBJ2-7; TRBD2 might be the D (7 bases). CDR3 length equals 14 residues. Trimming removed 5 bases at V and 5 bases at J, with 16 bases between. Germline values: CDR1 SEHNR, CDR2 FQNEAQ (reference sequence). CDR3 sequence reads: CASSRVGGPHEQYF. The CDR3 DNA is TGTGCCAGCAGCCGAGTGGGGGGGCCCCACGAGCAGTACTTC. Supplemented by reference TRBV7-9 and TRBJ2-7, the full variable domain reads DTGVSQNPRHKITKRGQNVTFRCDPISEHNRLYWYRQTLGQGPEFLTYFQNEAQLEKSRLLSDRFSAERPKGSFSTLEIQRTEQGDSAMYLCASSRVGGPHEQYFGPGTRLTVT.

V usage is TRBV5-1 and J usage is TRBJ2-3; D is ambiguous. Germline assignment: CDR1 SGHRS and CDR2 YFSETQ. The germline V and J ends were trimmed by 7 bases and 5 bases, with 20 bases remaining between them. The CDR3 is made up of 15 amino acids. The CDR3 DNA sequence: TGCGCCAGCTCCCCCTCCCCCCTAGGCGTAGATACGCAGTATTTT. Its translation is CASSPSPLGVDTQYF.

The chain has TRBV28 and TRBJ2-3; D is perhaps TRBD2 (5 bases). Trimming removed 5 bases from V and 3 bases from J, with 15 bases in between. Germline V lookup: CDR1 MDHEN, CDR2 SYDVKM. The CDR3 runs 15 residues. The CDR3 sequence: CASSPPGFRTDTQYF. The CDR3 nucleotides are TGTGCCAGCAGTCCCCCGGGATTCCGGACAGATACGCAGTATTTT.

Only a few counts were recorded for this clone. The gene calls are TRBV2 and TRBJ2-1; a possible D gene is TRBD2 (6 bases). V lost 7 bases to trimming and J lost 6 bases, with 13 bases between them. The CDR3 sequence is 13 residues long. CDR1 is SNHLY, CDR2 FYNNEI, per germline. CDR3 in amino acids: CASIQLAPNEQFF. The CDR3 DNA reads TGTGCCAGCATTCAACTAGCCCCCAATGAGCAGTTCTTC.

This clone appeared a few times. The chain combines TRBV5-6 with TRBJ1-2; TRBD1 might be the D (6 bases). Trimming stripped 1 base from V and 4 bases from J, with 11 bases between. Germline CDR1 reads SGHDT; CDR2 reads YYEEEE. CDR3 length: 14 residues. In nucleotides, the CDR3 is TGTGCCAGCAGCTTGCCAGGGGTCAGCTATGGCTACACCTTC. The encoded protein is CASSLPGVSYGYTF.

This clone was counted a few times. The CDR3 protein is CASSLAQPLAGDYEQYF. Here the CDR3 DNA reads TGTGCCAGCAGCTTAGCCCAGCCTCTAGCGGGGGACTACGAGCAGTACTTC. The chain employs TRBV11-2 and TRBJ2-7; TRBD2 agrees at 10 bases. The CDR3 length is 17 residues. The germline V gene encodes CDR1 SGHAT and CDR2 FQNNGV. The J segment lost 3 bases and the V segment lost 1 base, leaving 9 bases of the junction unmatched.

The CDR3: CASTEGRREYNEQFF. For the CDR3, the DNA is TGTGCCAGCACCGAGGGCCGAAGAGAATACAATGAGCAGTTCTTC. This chain joins TRBV5-6 and TRBJ2-1; D perhaps matches TRBD2 (5 bases). The CDR3 covers 15 residues. Trimming removed 6 bases at V and 4 bases at J, with 17 bases between. Germline values: CDR1 SGHDT, CDR2 YYEEEE. Using reference TRBV5-6 and TRBJ2-1 for the parts outside the CDR3, the full variable domain is DAGVTQSPTHLIKTRGQQVTLRCSPKSGHDTVSWYQQALGQGPQFIFQYYEEEERQRGNFPDRFSGHQFPNYSSELNVNALLLGDSALYLCASTEGRREYNEQFFGPGTRLTVL.

The J gene is TRBJ2-3, the V gene TRBV6-5; a weak D match, TRBD1 (6 bases). This CDR3 has 15 amino acids. CDR1 MNHEY and CDR2 SVGAGI come from the germline V gene. V was pared by 6 bases and J by 0 bases, with 13 bases between. CDR3 coding DNA: TGTGCCAGCAGCCAACAGGGAAGGAGCACAGATACGCAGTATTTT. Translated: CASSQQGRSTDTQYF.